This T cell receptor (beta chain) was observed in a study of blood T cell repertoires in COVID-19. Produced via immunoSEQ multiplex PCR; TCRdb's table is partial and in-frame only. The sample has about 15,000 clones, approximately 90% seen once. Germline V gene sequence: CDR1 LNHDA, CDR2 SQIVND (reference sequence). The V end lost 3 bases, the J end lost 7 bases, and 13 bases lay between the germline ends. CDR3 length: 13 amino acids. J is TRBJ2-7 and V is TRBV19, with D maybe TRBD1 (5 bases). The clonotype originates from a human donor with active COVID-19. The donor label of this sample is uncertain. Sequencing was carried out using peripheral blood. CDR3 sequence: CASSIGAAVEQYF. As DNA, the CDR3 is TGTGCCAGTAGTATTGGGGCAGCCGTTGAGCAGTACTTC.